This record covers a single TCR beta chain. Clones were read by immunoSEQ multiplex PCR, and TCRdb kept only the in-frame ones, dropping some. The sample shows tens of thousands of clones, just under 90% of them seen only once. The data were taken from a study of T cell changes during pregnancy in multiple sclerosis. Deletions cut 3 bases from V and 7 bases from J, with 4 bases between. Germline CDR1 reads DFQATT; CDR2 reads SNEGSKA (reference sequence). The CDR3 is made up of 11 amino acids. J is TRBJ1-6 and V is TRBV20-1, with D unresolved. The sample here was CD4+ T cells from peripheral blood mononuclear cells, taken in the first trimester of pregnancy. The clonotype was recovered from a female donor with multiple sclerosis, enrolled in a pregnancy study. This CDR3 is CSARRNSPLHF. CDR3 in DNA: TGCAGTGCTAGGCGAAATTCACCCCTCCACTTT.